This TCR beta chain appears in the sequencing data of a study of CD4+ T cells in melanoma. The germline V and J ends were trimmed by 2 bases and 3 bases, with 12 bases remaining between them. The germline CDR1 and CDR2 sequences are MNHEY and SVGAGI. CDR3 length: 15 residues. Study results and caveats: In melanoma, neoantigen-specific CD4+ T cells reportedly differed in differentiation state. CD8+ T cell, macrophage and B cell function reportedly correlated with neoantigen-specific CD4+ T cells.

Profiled with immunoSEQ multiplex PCR; TCRdb holds only in-frame clones, not every one. The table lists 50,000 or so clones, about 88% of them singletons. Points on this clone: As yet, its antigen is unknown.

This sequence joins TRBV6-5 and TRBJ2-3; either TRBD1 or TRBD2 may supply D (5 bases each). The sequence was collected from a human donor with melanoma. The sample was peripheral blood. CDR3 residues: CASSYPGAGTDTQYF. The CDR3 DNA reads TGTGCCAGCAGTTACCCCGGGGCGGGTACAGATACGCAGTATTTT.